What follows is one TCR beta chain and its context. These data originate in a study of T-cell reconstitution after alpha-beta-depleted transplantation in children. The V and J ends lost 1 base and 5 bases respectively, with 12 bases between them. CDR1 is SGHTA, CDR2 FQGNSA, per germline. This CDR3 region has 14 residues. Molecular barcoding with unique molecular identifiers was used for the TCRbeta library. TCRdb used MiXCR to reprocess the PCR reads, holding one entry per CDR3 protein. The sample contains some 550,000 distinct CDR3 sequences, approximately 20% of which appear only once. Sequencing was performed on PBMCs from the stem cell graft donor, taken from the stem cell graft. The sequence came from a human donor who donated a stem cell graft to a child with acute lymphoblastic leukemia. The rearrangement uses TRBV7-2 and TRBJ2-7; possibly TRBD1 for D (5 bases). As DNA, the CDR3 is TGTGCCAGCAGCTTAGGTGCAGGGTCCCACGAGCAGTACTTC. Encoded protein: CASSLGAGSHEQYF.